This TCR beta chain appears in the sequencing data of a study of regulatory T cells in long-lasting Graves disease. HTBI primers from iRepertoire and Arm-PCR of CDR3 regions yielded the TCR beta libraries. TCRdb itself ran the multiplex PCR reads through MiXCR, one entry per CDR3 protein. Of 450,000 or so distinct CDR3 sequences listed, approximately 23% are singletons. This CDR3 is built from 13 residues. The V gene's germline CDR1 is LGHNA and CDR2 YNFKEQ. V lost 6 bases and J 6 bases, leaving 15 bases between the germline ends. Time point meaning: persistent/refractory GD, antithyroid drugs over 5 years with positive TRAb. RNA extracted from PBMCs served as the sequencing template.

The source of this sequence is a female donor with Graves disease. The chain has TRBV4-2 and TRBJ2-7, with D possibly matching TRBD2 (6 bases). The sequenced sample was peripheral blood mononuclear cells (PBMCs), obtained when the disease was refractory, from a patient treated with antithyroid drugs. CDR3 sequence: CASSLRQAGEQYF. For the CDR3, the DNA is TGTGCCAGCAGTCTCCGACAAGCGGGCGAGCAGTACTTC.